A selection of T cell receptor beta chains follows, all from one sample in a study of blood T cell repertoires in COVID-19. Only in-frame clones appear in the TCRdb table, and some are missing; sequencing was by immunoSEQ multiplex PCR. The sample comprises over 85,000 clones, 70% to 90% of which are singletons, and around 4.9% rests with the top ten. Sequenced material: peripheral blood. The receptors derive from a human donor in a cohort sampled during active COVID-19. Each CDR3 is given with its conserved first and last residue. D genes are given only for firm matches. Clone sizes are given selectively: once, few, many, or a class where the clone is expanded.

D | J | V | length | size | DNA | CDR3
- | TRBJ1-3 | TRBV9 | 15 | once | TGTGCCAGCAGCGTAGACGGGGTCTCTGGAAACACCATATATTTT | CASSVDGVSGNTIYF
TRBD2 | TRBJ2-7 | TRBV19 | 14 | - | TGTGCCAGTAGTAGGAGCGGGACGGGCTCCGAGCAGTACTTC | CASSRSGTGSEQYF
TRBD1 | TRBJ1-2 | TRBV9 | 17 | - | TGTGCCAGCAGCGTAGTGGACAGGGCCATCCCTAACTATGGCTACACCTTC | CASSVVDRAIPNYGYTF
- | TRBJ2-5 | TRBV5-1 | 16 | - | TGCGCCAGCAGCTTGGCCAGTCTGGGGCAGGGGGAGACCCAGTACTTC | CASSLASLGQGETQYF
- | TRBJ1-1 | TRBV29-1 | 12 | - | TGCAGCGTTTCGAGTGCGGGCTCTGAAGCTTTCTTT | CSVSSAGSEAFF
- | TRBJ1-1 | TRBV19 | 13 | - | TGTGCCAGTAAGGCTCAGGAGAACACTGAAGCTTTCTTT | CASKAQENTEAFF
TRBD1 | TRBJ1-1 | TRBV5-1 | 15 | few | TGCGCCAGCACAACCGGGACAGACATGAACACTGAAGCTTTCTTT | CASTTGTDMNTEAFF
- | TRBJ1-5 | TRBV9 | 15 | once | TGTGCCAGCAGCGGGACAGCTAATAGCAATCAGCCCCAGCATTTT | CASSGTANSNQPQHF
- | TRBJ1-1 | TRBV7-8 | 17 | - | TGTGCCAGCAGCTTGGGCAGGTGGGTGGCCATGAACACTGAAGCTTTCTTT | CASSLGRWVAMNTEAFF
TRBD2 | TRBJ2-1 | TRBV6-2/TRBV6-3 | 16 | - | TGTGCCAGCAGTGCTCCCGCCGGACTAGTGAACAATGAGCAGTTCTTC | CASSAPAGLVNNEQFF
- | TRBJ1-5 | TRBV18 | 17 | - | TGTGCCAGCTCACCGTCACGACAGGTTTTAGGCAATCAGCCCCAGCATTTT | CASSPSRQVLGNQPQHF
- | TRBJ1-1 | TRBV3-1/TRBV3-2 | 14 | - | TGTGCCAGCAGCCAGCCGGGGAGAGGCACTGAAGCTTTCTTT | CASSQPGRGTEAFF
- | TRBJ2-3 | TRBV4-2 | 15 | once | TGTGCCAGCAGCCAACCTGCGGAGAGCACAGATACGCAGTATTTT | CASSQPAESTDTQYF
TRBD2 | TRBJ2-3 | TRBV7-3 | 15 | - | TGTGCCAGCAGCCCTAGCGGGGGGCAGGGAGATACGCAGTATTTT | CASSPSGGQGDTQYF
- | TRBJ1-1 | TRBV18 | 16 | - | TGTGCCAGCTCACCCTATGGGGGAGGGGTGAACACTGAAGCTTTCTTT | CASSPYGGGVNTEAFF
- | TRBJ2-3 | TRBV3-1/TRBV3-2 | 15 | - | TGTGCCAGCAGCCAAGTCCCTTCCTACACAGATACGCAGTATTTT | CASSQVPSYTDTQYF
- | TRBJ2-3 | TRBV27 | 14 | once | TGTGCCAGCAGTTTATTACTAGGCACAGATACGCAGTATTTT | CASSLLLGTDTQYF
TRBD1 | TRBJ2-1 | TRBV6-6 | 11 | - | TGTGCCAGCAGAGGGACAGGGGTGAAGTTCTTC | CASRGTGVKFF
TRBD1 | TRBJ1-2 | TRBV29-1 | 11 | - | TGCAGCGCTGGGGACAGTGATGGCTACACCTTC | CSAGDSDGYTF
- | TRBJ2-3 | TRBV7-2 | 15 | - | TGTGCCAGCAGCTTAATGGCGGGAATCTCAGATACGCAGTATTTT | CASSLMAGISDTQYF
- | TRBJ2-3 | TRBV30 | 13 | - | TGTGCCTGGGGGAGGACAGCGCAAGATACGCAGTATTTT | CAWGRTAQDTQYF
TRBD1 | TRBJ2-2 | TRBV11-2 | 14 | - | TGTGCCAGCAGGGGGACAGGGTTTGGAGGGGAGCTGTTTTTT | CASRGTGFGGELFF
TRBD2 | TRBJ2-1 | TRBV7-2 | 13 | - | TGTGCCAGCAGCTTAGTCCGGGGAGGGGAGCAGTTCTTC | CASSLVRGGEQFF
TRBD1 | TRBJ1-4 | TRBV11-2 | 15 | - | TGTGCCAGCAGCTCCGTGGGACAGCTTAATGAAAAACTGTTTTTT | CASSSVGQLNEKLFF
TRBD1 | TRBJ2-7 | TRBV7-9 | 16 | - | TGTGCCAGCAGCCCCTGGATAGGACAGGGAATCTACGAGCAGTACTTC | CASSPWIGQGIYEQYF
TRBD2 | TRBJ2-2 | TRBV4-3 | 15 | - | TGCGCCAGCAGCCAAGATAATGCGGGGGCCGGGGAGCTGTTTTTT | CASSQDNAGAGELFF
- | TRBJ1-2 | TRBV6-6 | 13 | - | TGTGCCAGCAGCCTAGACGGGAGTTGGGGCTACACCTTC | CASSLDGSWGYTF
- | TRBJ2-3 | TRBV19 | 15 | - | TGTGCCAGTAGTATAGGGGCTGCCAGGGCAGATACGCAGTATTTT | CASSIGAARADTQYF
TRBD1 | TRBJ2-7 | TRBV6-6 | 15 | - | TGTGCCAGCAGTTACTCGACAGGGGTTTCCTACGAGCAGTACTTC | CASSYSTGVSYEQYF
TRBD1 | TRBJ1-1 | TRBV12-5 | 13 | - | TGTGCTAGTGGCCCCGGGACAGGGGCTGAAGCTTTCTTT | CASGPGTGAEAFF
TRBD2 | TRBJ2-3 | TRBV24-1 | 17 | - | TGTGCCACCAGTGATTTGACTAGCGGGAGGTCCGGGGGTACGCAGTATTTT | CATSDLTSGRSGGTQYF
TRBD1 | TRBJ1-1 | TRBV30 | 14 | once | TGTGCCTGGAGTGTACAGGGGACGTACACTGAAGCTTTCTTT | CAWSVQGTYTEAFF
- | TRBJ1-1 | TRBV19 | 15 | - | TGTGCCAGTAAAAAGTTCGGGCAGGGGAACACTGAAGCTTTCTTT | CASKKFGQGNTEAFF
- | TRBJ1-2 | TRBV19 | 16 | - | TGTGCCAGTAGTTTAGGGGACCGACAGGCTTGGAATGGCTACACCTTC | CASSLGDRQAWNGYTF
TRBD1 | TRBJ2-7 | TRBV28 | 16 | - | TGTGCCAGCAGTGCCGGGGGACAGGTTAACTCCTACGAGCAGTACTTC | CASSAGGQVNSYEQYF
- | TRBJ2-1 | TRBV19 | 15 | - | TGTGCCAGTAGTATAGGGGGGGGCAACTACAATGAGCAGTTCTTC | CASSIGGGNYNEQFF
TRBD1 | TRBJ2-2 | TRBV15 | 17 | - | TGTGCCACCAGCAGACTGGGACAGGGGGCCAACACCGGGGAGCTGTTTTTT | CATSRLGQGANTGELFF
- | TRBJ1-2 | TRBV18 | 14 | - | TGTGCCAGCTCACCAACGGTTGAGAACTATGGCTACACCTTC | CASSPTVENYGYTF
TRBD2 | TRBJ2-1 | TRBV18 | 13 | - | TGTGCCAGCTCCCCTACTAGCGGGATTGAGCAGTTCTTC | CASSPTSGIEQFF
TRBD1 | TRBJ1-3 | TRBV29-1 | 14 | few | TGCAGCGTGCGAGAGGGGGCCTCTGGAAACACCATATATTTT | CSVREGASGNTIYF
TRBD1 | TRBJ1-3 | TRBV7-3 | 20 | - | TGTGCCAGCAGCTTAACCTCAGGTGCGACAGGGGACAGTACTGGAAACACCATATATTTT | CASSLTSGATGDSTGNTIYF
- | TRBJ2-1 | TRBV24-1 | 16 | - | TGTGCCACCAGTGATTTGGAAATCGGAAGGGGCAATGAGCAGTTCTTC | CATSDLEIGRGNEQFF
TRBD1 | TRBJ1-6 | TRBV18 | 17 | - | TGTGCCAGCTCACAGACAACGGGACAGCTTTTGAATTCACCCCTCCACTTT | CASSQTTGQLLNSPLHF
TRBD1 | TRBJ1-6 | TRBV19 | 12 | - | TGTGCCAGCAGACAGGGGAATTCACCCCTCCACTTT | CASRQGNSPLHF
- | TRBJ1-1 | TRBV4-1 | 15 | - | TGCGCCAGCAGCCAAGAGGGGGGGGTGAACACTGAAGCTTTCTTT | CASSQEGGVNTEAFF
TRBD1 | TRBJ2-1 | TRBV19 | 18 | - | TGTGCCAGTAGTAAAACTGGGTTAGGTACAGGGGAGAGGAATGAGCAGTTCTTC | CASSKTGLGTGERNEQFF
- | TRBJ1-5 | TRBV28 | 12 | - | TGTGCCAGCAGTTTAGAGGTCGGCCCCCAGCATTTT | CASSLEVGPQHF
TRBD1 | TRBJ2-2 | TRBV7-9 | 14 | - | TGTGCCAGCAGGGAACAGGGGACCACCGGGGAGCTGTTTTTT | CASREQGTTGELFF
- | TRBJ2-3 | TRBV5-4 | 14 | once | TGTGCCAGCAGCTATTGGGTTGGAGCAGATACGCAGTATTTT | CASSYWVGADTQYF